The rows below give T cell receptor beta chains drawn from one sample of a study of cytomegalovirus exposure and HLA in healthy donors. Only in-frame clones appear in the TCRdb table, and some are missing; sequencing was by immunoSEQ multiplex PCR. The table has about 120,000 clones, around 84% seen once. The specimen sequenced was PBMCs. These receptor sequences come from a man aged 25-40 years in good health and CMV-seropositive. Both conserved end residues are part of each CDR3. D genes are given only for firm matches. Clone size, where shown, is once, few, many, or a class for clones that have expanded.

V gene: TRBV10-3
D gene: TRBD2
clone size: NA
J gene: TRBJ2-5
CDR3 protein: CAISAAGEAQYF
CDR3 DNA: TGTGCCATCAGTGCCGCGGGGGAGGCCCAGTACTTC

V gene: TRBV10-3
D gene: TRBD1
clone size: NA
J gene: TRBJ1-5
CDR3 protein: CAAGQGLYQPQHF
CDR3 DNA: TGTGCCGCAGGACAGGGTCTCTATCAGCCCCAGCATTTT

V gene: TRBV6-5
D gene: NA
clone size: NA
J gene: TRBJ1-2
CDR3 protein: CASSYGLGVGSYTF
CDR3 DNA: TGTGCCAGCAGTTACGGGCTAGGGGTTGGAAGCTACACCTTC

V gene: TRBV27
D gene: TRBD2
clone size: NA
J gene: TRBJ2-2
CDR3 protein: CASSRSAGTSGTGELFF
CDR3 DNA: TGTGCCAGCAGTCGAAGCGCCGGGACTAGCGGAACCGGGGAGCTGTTTTTT

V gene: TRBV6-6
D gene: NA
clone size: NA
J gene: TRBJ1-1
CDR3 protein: CASSLTGSTEAFF
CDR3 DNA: TGTGCCAGCAGCCTGACGGGAAGCACTGAAGCTTTCTTT

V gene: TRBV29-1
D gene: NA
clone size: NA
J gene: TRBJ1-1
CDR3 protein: CSGRSGASNTEAFF
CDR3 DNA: TGCAGCGGAAGATCAGGGGCTTCGAACACTGAAGCTTTCTTT

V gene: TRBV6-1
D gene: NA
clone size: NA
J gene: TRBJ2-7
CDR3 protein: CASSEQSRTDLYEQYF
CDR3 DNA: TGTGCCAGCAGTGAACAGTCGAGAACAGACCTCTACGAGCAGTACTTC

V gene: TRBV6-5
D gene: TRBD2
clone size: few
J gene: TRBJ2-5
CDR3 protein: CASSAPGRGQETQYF
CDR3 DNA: TGTGCCAGCAGTGCCCCCGGGCGGGGGCAAGAGACCCAGTACTTC

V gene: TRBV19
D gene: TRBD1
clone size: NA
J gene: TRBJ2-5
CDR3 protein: CASSIMGQQQETQYF
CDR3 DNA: TGTGCCAGTAGTATAATGGGACAGCAACAAGAGACCCAGTACTTC

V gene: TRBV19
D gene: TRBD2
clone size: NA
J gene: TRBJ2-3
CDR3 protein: CASSILAGEPDTQYF
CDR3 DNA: TGTGCCAGTAGTATTCTAGCGGGAGAGCCAGATACGCAGTATTTT

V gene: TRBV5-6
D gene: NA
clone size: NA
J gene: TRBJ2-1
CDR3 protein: CASSLTSNEQFF
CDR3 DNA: TGTGCCAGCAGTTTGACTAGTAATGAGCAGTTCTTC

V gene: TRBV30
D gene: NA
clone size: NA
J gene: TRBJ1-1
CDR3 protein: CAWSVYSLSEAFF
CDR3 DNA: TGTGCCTGGAGTGTATACAGTCTAAGTGAAGCTTTCTTT

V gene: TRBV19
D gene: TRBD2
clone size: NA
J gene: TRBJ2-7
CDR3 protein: CASMRRGGYEQYF
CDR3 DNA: TGTGCCAGTATGCGGCGGGGGGGCTACGAGCAGTACTTC

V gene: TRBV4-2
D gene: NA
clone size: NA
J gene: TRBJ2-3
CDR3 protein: CASGPRREITDTQYF
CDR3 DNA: TGTGCCAGCGGCCCCAGACGGGAAATCACAGATACGCAGTATTTT

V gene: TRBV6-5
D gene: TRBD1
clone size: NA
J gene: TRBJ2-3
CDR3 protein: CASSPGGTQYF
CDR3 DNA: TGTGCCAGCAGCCCAGGGGGTACGCAGTATTTT

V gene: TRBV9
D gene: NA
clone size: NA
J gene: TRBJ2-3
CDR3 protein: CASSVNPSADTQYF
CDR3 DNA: TGTGCCAGCAGCGTAAACCCTAGCGCAGATACGCAGTATTTT

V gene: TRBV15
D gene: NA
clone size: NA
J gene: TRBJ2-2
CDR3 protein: CATSRVRDTGELFF
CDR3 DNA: TGTGCCACCAGCAGGGTGAGGGACACCGGGGAGCTGTTTTTT

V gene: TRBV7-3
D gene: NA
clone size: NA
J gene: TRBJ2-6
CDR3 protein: CASSPTSSGANVLTF
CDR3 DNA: TGTGCCAGCAGCCCGACATCTTCTGGGGCCAACGTCCTGACTTTC

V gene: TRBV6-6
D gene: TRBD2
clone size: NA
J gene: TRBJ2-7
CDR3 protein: CASSYSMGLAGQEQYF
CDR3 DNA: TGTGCCAGCAGTTACTCGATGGGACTAGCGGGCCAAGAGCAGTACTTC

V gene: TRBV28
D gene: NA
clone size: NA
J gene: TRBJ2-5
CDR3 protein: CASSFGSEETQYF
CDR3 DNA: TGTGCCAGCAGTTTCGGTAGTGAAGAGACCCAGTACTTC

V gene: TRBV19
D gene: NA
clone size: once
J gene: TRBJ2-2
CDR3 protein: CASKEGQKNTGELFF
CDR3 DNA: TGTGCCAGTAAGGAGGGACAGAAGAACACCGGGGAGCTGTTTTTT

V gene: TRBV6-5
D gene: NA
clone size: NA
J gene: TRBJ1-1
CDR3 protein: CASSYEVGGRTEAFF
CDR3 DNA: TGTGCCAGCAGTTACGAGGTAGGGGGAAGAACTGAAGCTTTCTTT

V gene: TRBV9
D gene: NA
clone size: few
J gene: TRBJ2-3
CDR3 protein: CASSVSGDIGGGFTDTQYF
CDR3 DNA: TGTGCCAGCAGCGTAAGCGGGGACATCGGGGGAGGGTTCACAGATACGCAGTATTTT

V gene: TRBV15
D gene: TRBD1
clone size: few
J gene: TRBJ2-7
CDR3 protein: CATSSNRGTGGDEQYF
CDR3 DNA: TGTGCCACCAGCTCTAATCGAGGAACAGGGGGCGACGAGCAGTACTTC

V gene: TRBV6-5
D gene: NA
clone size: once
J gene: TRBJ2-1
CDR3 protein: CASSPRGYNEQFF
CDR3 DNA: TGTGCCAGCAGTCCTAGGGGCTACAATGAGCAGTTCTTC

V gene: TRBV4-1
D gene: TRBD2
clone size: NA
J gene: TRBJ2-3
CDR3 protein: CASSQALAGLLTDTQYF
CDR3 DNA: TGCGCCAGCAGCCAAGCTCTAGCGGGACTCCTGACAGATACGCAGTATTTT

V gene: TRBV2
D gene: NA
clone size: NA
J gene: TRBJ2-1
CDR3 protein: CASNREPYNEQFF
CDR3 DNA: TGTGCCAGCAATCGGGAGCCTTACAATGAGCAGTTCTTC

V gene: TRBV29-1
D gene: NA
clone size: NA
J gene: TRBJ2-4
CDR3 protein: CSVEEGIQYF
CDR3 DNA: TGCAGCGTTGAGGAGGGGATTCAGTACTTC

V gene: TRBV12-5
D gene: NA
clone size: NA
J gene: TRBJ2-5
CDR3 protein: CASGLAGMETQYF
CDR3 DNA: TGTGCTAGTGGCCTGGCGGGGATGGAGACCCAGTACTTC

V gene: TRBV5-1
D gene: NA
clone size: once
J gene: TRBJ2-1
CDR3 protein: CASSPVEAVGSYNEQFF
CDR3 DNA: TGCGCCAGCAGCCCCGTTGAAGCGGTAGGGTCCTACAATGAGCAGTTCTTC

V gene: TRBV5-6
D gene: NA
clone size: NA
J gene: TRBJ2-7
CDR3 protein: CASSLIGTLSSYEQYF
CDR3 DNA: TGTGCCAGCAGCTTGATAGGGACTTTGAGCTCCTACGAGCAGTACTTC

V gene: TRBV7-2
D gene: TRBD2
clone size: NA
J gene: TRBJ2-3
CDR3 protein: CASSLNAGGTDTQYF
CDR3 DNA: TGTGCCAGCAGCTTAAATGCCGGGGGGACAGATACGCAGTATTTT

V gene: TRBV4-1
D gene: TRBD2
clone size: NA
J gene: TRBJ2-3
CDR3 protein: CASSLVGGSGRGGADTQYF
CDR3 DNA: TGCGCCAGCAGCCTGGTCGGTGGTAGCGGGAGGGGCGGGGCAGATACGCAGTATTTT

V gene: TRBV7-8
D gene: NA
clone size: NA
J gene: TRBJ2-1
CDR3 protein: CASSFAPGSYNEQFF
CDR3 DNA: TGTGCCAGCAGCTTTGCTCCCGGGTCCTACAATGAGCAGTTCTTC

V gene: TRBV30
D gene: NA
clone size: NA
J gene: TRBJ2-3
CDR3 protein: CAWRSYGGTDTQYF
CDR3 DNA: TGTGCCTGGAGGAGCTACGGTGGCACAGATACGCAGTATTTT

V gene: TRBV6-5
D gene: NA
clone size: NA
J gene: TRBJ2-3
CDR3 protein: CASSYNWGGGTDTQYF
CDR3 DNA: TGTGCCAGCAGTTATAATTGGGGCGGGGGCACAGATACGCAGTATTTT

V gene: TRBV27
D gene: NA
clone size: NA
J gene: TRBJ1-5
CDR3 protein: CASSLVGSQPQHF
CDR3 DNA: TGTGCCAGCAGTTTAGTTGGGAGTCAGCCCCAGCATTTT

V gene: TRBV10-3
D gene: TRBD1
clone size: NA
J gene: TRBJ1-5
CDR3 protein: CAISVDRDQPQHF
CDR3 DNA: TGTGCCATCAGTGTCGACAGGGATCAGCCCCAGCATTTT

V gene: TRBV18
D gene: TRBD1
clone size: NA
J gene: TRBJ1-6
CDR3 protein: CASSPQYPGQYNSPLHF
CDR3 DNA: TGTGCCAGCTCACCACAATATCCGGGACAGTACAATTCACCCCTCCACTTT

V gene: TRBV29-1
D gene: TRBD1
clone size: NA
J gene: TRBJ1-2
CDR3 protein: CSVGGQSNYGYTF
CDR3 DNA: TGCAGCGTGGGGGGACAGAGTAACTATGGCTACACCTTC

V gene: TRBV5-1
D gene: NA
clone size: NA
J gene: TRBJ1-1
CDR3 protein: CASSYISGDTEAFF
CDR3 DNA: TGCGCCAGCAGCTATATCTCAGGGGACACTGAAGCTTTCTTT

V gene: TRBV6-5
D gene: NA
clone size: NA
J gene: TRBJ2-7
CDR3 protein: CASRSSGGTYEQYF
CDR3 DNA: TGTGCCAGCAGGTCCTCTGGCGGCACCTACGAGCAGTACTTC

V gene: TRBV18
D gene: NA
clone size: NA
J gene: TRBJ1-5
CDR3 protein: CASSPLDQGSNQPQHF
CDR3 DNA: TGTGCCAGCTCACCACTGGATCAGGGTAGCAATCAGCCCCAGCATTTT

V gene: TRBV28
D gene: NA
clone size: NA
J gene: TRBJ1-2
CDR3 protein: CASSLSSLANYGYTF
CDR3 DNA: TGTGCCAGCAGTTTATCCTCACTAGCTAACTATGGCTACACCTTC

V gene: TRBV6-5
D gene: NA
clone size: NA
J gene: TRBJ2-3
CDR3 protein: CASSYNTYLDTQYF
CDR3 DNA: TGTGCCAGCAGTTACAATACATATTTAGATACGCAGTATTTT